This T cell receptor (beta chain) was sequenced for a study of preoperative IRX-2 immunotherapy in early breast cancer. This clone has just one count. V was pared by 4 bases and J by 0 bases, with 13 bases between. From germline, CDR1 is SGHNT and CDR2 YENEEA. This CDR3 contains 16 residues. Treatment specified: preoperative locoregional IRX-2 cytokine immunotherapy. Patients received preoperative, locoregional IRX-2 cytokine immunotherapy in a phase Ib study. The assay was immunoSEQ multiplex PCR, and TCRdb's table has in-frame clones only and misses some. The sample has 40,000 to 45,000 clones; 70% to 80% are singletons.

The TCR originated in a human donor with breast cancer. The V gene is TRBV11-3, the J gene TRBJ1-3; D unclear. This sample comprised tumor tissue, obtained after IRX-2 immunotherapy. The CDR3: CASSSRLLISGNTIYF. In nucleotides, the CDR3 is TGTGCCAGCAGCTCCAGATTACTCATCTCTGGAAACACCATATATTTT.